Sequencing of this T cell receptor beta chain was carried out in a study of OX40 agonist ivuxolimab in advanced cancers. Across the whole study: Age averaged around 58 years (range about 20 to 79), and 82.7% were male.

Excluded were patients having autoimmune disease history or systemic immunosuppression. The study's findings and limits: The work left the antigen specificity of expanded peripheral T cells undetermined.

Regarding this clone: No antigen is known for it.

The data were produced by immunoSEQ multiplex PCR, yet TCRdb's version contains in-frame clones alone and is incomplete. This table holds fewer than 90,000 clones, 93% found once. CDR3 size: 14 residues. Germline V lookup: CDR1 PRHDT, CDR2 FYEKMQ (reference sequence). J gave up 4 bases and V 5 bases, and 6 bases lay outside the gene matches. The genes are TRBV13 and TRBJ2-7; 9 bases agree with TRBD1. The sample here was CD4+ or CD8+ T cells sorted from blood, taken in a trial of the OX40 agonist ivuxolimab. The clonotype originates from an adult with an advanced solid tumor such as melanoma, head and neck, liver or kidney cancer. CDR3 amino acids: CASSAGQGWYEQYF. CDR3 DNA sequence: TGTGCCAGCAGCGCCGGACAGGGGTGGTACGAGCAGTACTTC.